This T cell receptor beta chain was sequenced for a study of OX40 agonist ivuxolimab in advanced cancers. Regarding the study as a whole: At 0.1 to 3.0 mg/kg, CD4+ and CD8+ blood T cells expanded clonally by week 6. Partial responders at 0.1-3.0 mg/kg showed near-lowest clonal expansion.

V gave up 5 bases and J gave up 2 bases, with 7 bases separating them. Per germline, CDR1 SGHRS and CDR2 YFSETQ. The CDR3 is 12 residues long. This clone was recorded once. Its antigen remains unknown. Sequenced by immunoSEQ multiplex PCR; TCRdb stores in-frame clones only, minus some. The table shows tens of thousands of clones, with approximately 81% occurring only once. Autoimmune disease history or systemic immunosuppression led to patient exclusion. This specimen was CD4+ or CD8+ T cells sorted from blood, taken in a trial of the OX40 agonist ivuxolimab. This sequence originates from an adult with an advanced solid tumor such as melanoma, head and neck, liver or kidney cancer. The rearrangement links TRBV5-1 to TRBJ2-5, with a tentative D call TRBD1 (6 bases). The CDR3 bases are TGCGCCAGCAGGGACAGACAAGAGACCCAGTACTTC. This codes for CASRDRQETQYF.